What follows describes a single T cell receptor beta chain. Its antigen remains unknown. The V and J ends lost 4 bases and 2 bases respectively, with 13 bases between them. The germline V gene encodes CDR1 SGDLS and CDR2 YYNGEE. The CDR3 consists of 14 residues. The sample originates from a study of graft-versus-host responses after intestinal transplantation. The wider study: Recipients uniformly received anti-thymocyte globulin induction, followed by tacrolimus and steroids for two to four years.

General study findings and limits: GvH clonotypes were identified within recipient marrow, with a subset emerging first in ileum or blood. Across patients carrying graft-donor T cell macrochimerism, allografts held high graft-versus-host to host-versus-graft clonal ratios.

Only in-frame clones appear in the TCRdb table, and some are missing; sequencing was by immunoSEQ multiplex PCR. The data hold around 99,000 clones, with 87% observed a single time. The V call is TRBV9, the J call TRBJ2-7; TRBD1 is a possible D gene (6 bases). This TCR was sampled from a human donor who was the organ donor for an intestinal transplant. The starting material was unstimulated CD4+ T cells sorted from spleen or lymph node cells, obtained before transplant. CDR3 protein: CASSPGQSPYEQYF. The CDR3 DNA is TGTGCCAGCAGCCCTGGACAGTCTCCCTACGAGCAGTACTTC.